This T cell receptor (beta chain) was found in a study of blood T cell repertoires in COVID-19. Study details: In each case, the material was cDNA or gDNA derived from T cells, B-cell-depleted T cells, or PBMCs.

Followed longitudinally, the Seattle patients had been enrolled during active infection. Only in-frame clones appear in the TCRdb table, and some are missing; sequencing was by immunoSEQ multiplex PCR. The table has more than 80,000 clones, roughly 88% seen once. Trimming left V 6 bases short and J 1 base short, with 12 bases between. Germline V gene lookup returns CDR1 MNHEY and CDR2 SVGAGI. The CDR3 has 14 amino acids. The rearrangement joins TRBV6-5 to TRBJ2-5, with TRBD2 as a possible D gene (6 bases). The clonotype was recovered from a man younger than 30 with COVID-19, enrolled during active disease. Sequenced material: peripheral blood. The CDR3: CASSSLGGQETQYF. In nucleotides, the CDR3 is TGTGCCAGCAGCTCCCTCGGGGGCCAAGAGACCCAGTACTTC.